The 10 T cell receptor beta chains in this list originate from one sample, sequenced in a study of cytomegalovirus exposure and HLA in healthy donors. The primer mix had 60 Vbeta and 13 Jbeta primers. Repertoires were generated with immunoSEQ multiplex PCR, while TCRdb's copy carries only in-frame clones and drops some. The profile shows 150,000 to 200,000 clones, 87% of them singletons. The specimen was PBMCs. These receptors all stem from a boy aged 2 to 9 in good health and CMV-seronegative.

The chain carries TRBV28 and TRBJ2-7; 14 bases fit TRBD2. From germline, CDR1 is MDHEN and CDR2 SYDVKM. V lost 4 bases to trimming and J lost 4 bases; unmatched junction nucleotides: 12. The CDR3 is 18 residues long. The CDR3 DNA sequence: TGTGCCAGCAGTTCGATTTCCGGGACTAGCGGGAGATTTTACGAGCAGTACTTC. Its protein product is CASSSISGTSGRFYEQYF.

The V gene is TRBV30, the J gene TRBJ2-1, with 11 bases aligning to TRBD2. Germline trimming cut 1 base from V and 6 bases from J; bases unmatched to any gene: 5. Germline V CDR1 and CDR2: GTSNPN, SVGIG (reference sequence). This CDR3 is 15 amino acids long. The CDR3 nucleotides read TGTGCCTGGAGTGCCACTAGCGGGAGCACCAATGAGCAGTTCTTC. Protein: CAWSATSGSTNEQFF.

The chain recombines TRBV6-6 with TRBJ1-1; D may be TRBD1 (6 bases). Trimming left V 6 bases short and J 6 bases short, with 17 bases between. The CDR3 is 14 amino acids. Germline V gene sequence: CDR1 MNHNY, CDR2 SVGAGI (reference sequence). The CDR3 loop reads CASRERDTIPEAFF. The CDR3 nucleotides are TGTGCCAGCAGGGAGAGGGACACCATACCTGAAGCTTTCTTT.

V is TRBV7-9 and J is TRBJ2-7, with 7 bases lining up with TRBD1. Germline V gene lookup returns CDR1 SEHNR and CDR2 FQNEAQ (reference sequence). The length of the CDR3 is 15 residues. V shed 6 bases and J 3 bases; nucleotides not matched to a gene: 11. CDR3 DNA sequence: TGTGCCAGCAGTTCCGACCTGGGACAGCTCTACGAGCAGTACTTC. It translates to CASSSDLGQLYEQYF.

The genes are TRBV6-1 and TRBJ2-5; possible D gene TRBD2, 5 bases. V was shortened by 0 bases and J by 5 bases, with 13 bases between the two germline ends. CDR1 is MNHNS, CDR2 SASEGT, per germline. This CDR3 has 15 amino acids. As DNA, the CDR3 is TGTGCCAGCAGTGAAGCGGTCCTAGCACCCGAGACCCAGTACTTC. Translation gives CASSEAVLAPETQYF.

V gene TRBV11-3 combines with J gene TRBJ2-3; no firm D call. V was trimmed by 2 bases and J by 9 bases, leaving 9 bases between them. This CDR3 has 12 residues. The germline gives CDR1 SGHNT, CDR2 YENEEA. The CDR3 protein is CASSLNAVTQYF. The DNA of the CDR3 is TGTGCCAGCAGCTTAAACGCAGTAACGCAGTATTTT. Full variable domain (missing parts from reference TRBV11-3 and TRBJ2-3): EAGVVQSPRYKIIEKKQPVAFWCNPISGHNTLYWYLQNLGQGPELLIRYENEEAVDDSQLPKDRFSAERLKGVDSTLKIQPAELGDSAVYLCASSLNAVTQYFGPGTRLTVL.

This clone was seen just once. The CDR3 loop is CASSNYGVYGYTF. The CDR3 bases are TGTGCCAGCAGTAATTACGGTGTCTATGGCTACACCTTC. The gene calls are TRBV6-5 and TRBJ1-2; D uncertain. In germline, CDR1 is MNHEY, CDR2 SVGAGI. This CDR3 is built from 13 residues. The V end lost 5 bases, the J end lost 4 bases, and 11 bases lay between the germline ends.

The chain is built from TRBV11-2 and TRBJ1-1; no clear D. Germline V CDR1 and CDR2: SGHAT, FQNNGV. The CDR3 is 11 amino acids. The germline V and J ends were trimmed by 5 bases and 10 bases, with 11 bases remaining between them. In DNA, the CDR3 is TGTGCCAGCAGCCTCACCGGTGGAGCTTTCTTT. This sequence encodes CASSLTGGAFF.

The gene calls are TRBV5-6 and TRBJ1-1; D is unclear. Trimming took off 3 bases at V and 6 bases at J, with 18 bases between the two ends. The germline CDR1 and CDR2 sequences are SGHDT and YYEEEE. The CDR3 extends over 15 amino acids. CDR3: CASSYRGQPAAEAFF. DNA of the CDR3: TGTGCCAGCAGCTACCGCGGGCAGCCGGCCGCTGAAGCTTTCTTT.

The gene calls are TRBV7-3 and TRBJ1-1; tentative D call: TRBD1 (5 bases). V was clipped by 2 bases and J by 1 base, with 8 bases between them. CDR3 length: 14 residues. CDR1 is SGHTA and CDR2 is FQGTGA in the germline V gene. CDR3 bases: TGTGCCAGCAGCTTAGGGGCAGCGAACACTGAAGCTTTCTTT. Residues: CASSLGAANTEAFF. The full variable domain, with the rest looked up from reference TRBV7-3 and TRBJ1-1, is GAGVSQTPSNKVTEKGKYVELRCDPISGHTALYWYRQSLGQGPEFLIYFQGTGAADDSGLPNDRFFAVRPEGSVSTLKIQRTERGDSAVYLCASSLGAANTEAFFGQGTRLTVV.